Listed below are T cell receptor beta chains from one sample, sequenced in a study of T cells in localized non-small cell lung cancer. The protocol was immunoSEQ multiplex PCR, while the TCRdb copy is restricted to in-frame clones and leaves out a portion. The sample includes 30,000 to 45,000 clones, about four fifths of them seen just once. Specimen: peripheral blood mononuclear cells, collected before any cancer treatment. The receptor set was obtained from a male donor aged 60 or over with stage II lung adenocarcinoma. CDR3s include the opening cysteine and the closing phenylalanine or tryptophan. The order of the fields is J gene, D gene, clone size, V gene, CDR3 DNA, CDR3 protein. The D gene is left open where the match is weak. The size field is filled for only some rows; it gives once, few, many or a size class.

j_gene: TRBJ1-5
d_gene: .
abundance: few
v_gene: TRBV2
CDR3nt: TGTGCCAGCAGTGGACTAACCGGGAGGGAGCCCCAGCATTTT
CDR3aa: CASSGLTGREPQHF

j_gene: TRBJ1-4
d_gene: .
abundance: .
v_gene: TRBV7-2
CDR3nt: TGTGCCAGCAGCTTCACTGGGGGAGAAAAACTGTTTTTT
CDR3aa: CASSFTGGEKLFF

j_gene: TRBJ2-3
d_gene: TRBD2
abundance: .
v_gene: TRBV4-3
CDR3nt: TGCGCCAGCAGCCAAGAGGGCGGGAGGGGGGCAGATACGCAGTATTTT
CDR3aa: CASSQEGGRGADTQYF

j_gene: TRBJ2-7
d_gene: TRBD1
abundance: .
v_gene: TRBV6-1
CDR3nt: TGTGCCAGCAGTGAAACAGGGGTGAGTTACGAGCAGTACTTC
CDR3aa: CASSETGVSYEQYF

j_gene: TRBJ1-3
d_gene: TRBD1
abundance: .
v_gene: TRBV30
CDR3nt: TGTGCCTGGAGTGCATTAGACAGGGCGGGAGGAAACACCATATATTTT
CDR3aa: CAWSALDRAGGNTIYF

j_gene: TRBJ1-1
d_gene: .
abundance: .
v_gene: TRBV6-6
CDR3nt: TGTGCCAGCAGTTATTTGGGCACTGAAGCTTTCTTT
CDR3aa: CASSYLGTEAFF

j_gene: TRBJ2-7
d_gene: .
abundance: .
v_gene: TRBV4-2
CDR3nt: TGTGCCAGCAGCCAAGTTGGGGGAACCTACGAGCAGTACTTC
CDR3aa: CASSQVGGTYEQYF

j_gene: TRBJ2-1
d_gene: TRBD2
abundance: .
v_gene: TRBV10-3
CDR3nt: TGTGCCATCAGTGGGGCTAGCGGAATTGAGCAGTTCTTC
CDR3aa: CAISGASGIEQFF

j_gene: TRBJ2-2
d_gene: TRBD2
abundance: .
v_gene: TRBV7-2
CDR3nt: TGTGCCAGCACCCGGGGGGAGCGTAACGGGGAGCTGTTTTTT
CDR3aa: CASTRGERNGELFF

j_gene: TRBJ2-7
d_gene: TRBD1
abundance: .
v_gene: TRBV5-1
CDR3nt: TGCGCCAGCAGCTTGGACGGGACAGGCAATCTCCCCTACGAGCAGTACTTC
CDR3aa: CASSLDGTGNLPYEQYF

j_gene: TRBJ1-1
d_gene: .
abundance: .
v_gene: TRBV16
CDR3nt: TGTGCCAGCAGCCAATCGGTCGTTTTTGAGGAGAACACTGAAGCTTTCTTT
CDR3aa: CASSQSVVFEENTEAFF

j_gene: TRBJ1-1
d_gene: .
abundance: few
v_gene: TRBV2
CDR3nt: TGTGCCAGCAGTCCCCGGGGTTGGGGAACTGAAGCTTTCTTT
CDR3aa: CASSPRGWGTEAFF

j_gene: TRBJ2-7
d_gene: TRBD1
abundance: .
v_gene: TRBV27
CDR3nt: TGTGCCAGCAGTTTTTACCCCGGACAGGCCTACGAGCAGTACTTC
CDR3aa: CASSFYPGQAYEQYF